This paragraph reports one T cell receptor (beta chain). This PCR relied on a set of 60 Vbeta primers and 13 Jbeta primers. Using immunoSEQ multiplex PCR, the repertoire was profiled, and TCRdb retains in-frame clones only, with some absent. The sample records about 120,000 clones, roughly 76% being singletons. The entry originates in a study of cytomegalovirus exposure and HLA in healthy donors. The CDR3 extends over 17 amino acids. The V and J ends lost 0 bases and 3 bases, in that order; junction bases with no gene match: 8. Germline V gene sequence: CDR1 LGHNA, CDR2 YNFKEQ. Sequenced material: PBMCs. V and J are TRBV4-2 and TRBJ1-2; 9 bases match TRBD1. The source is a man in his fifties or sixties in good health and CMV-seropositive. The CDR3 bases are TGTGCCAGCAGCCAAGAGACAGGGGGACAATCCGACTATGGCTACACCTTC. This codes for CASSQETGGQSDYGYTF.